One T cell receptor (beta chain) is described in this entry. The repertoire was sequenced with immunoSEQ multiplex PCR; TCRdb's copy has only in-frame clones and lacks some. The repertoire includes 150,000 to 200,000 clones, 92% of them detected once, and approximately 5% sits in the top ten. Seattle's cohort entered during active infection and was followed longitudinally. This sample was included in a study of blood T cell repertoires in COVID-19. Study overall: Nucleic acid was either cDNA or gDNA, and it came from T cells, B-cell-depleted T cells, or PBMCs.

The J segment lost 0 bases and the V segment lost 6 bases, leaving 9 bases of the junction unmatched. This CDR3 comprises 17 residues. CDR1 and CDR2 from the germline V gene are MDHEN and SYDVKM. The V gene is TRBV28, the J gene TRBJ2-1; TRBD2 aligns across 9 bases. The sequence was obtained from a man aged 25 to 40 with COVID-19, enrolled during active disease. The sample was peripheral blood. CDR3 sequence reads: CASRRLAGDLSYNEQFF. The DNA for the CDR3 is TGTGCCAGCAGGAGGTTAGCGGGAGACCTCTCCTACAATGAGCAGTTCTTC.